This is a list of T cell receptor beta chains from one sample in a study of regulatory T cells in long-lasting Graves disease. Via MiXCR, TCRdb re-called the multiplex PCR reads, giving one row per CDR3 protein. This repertoire shows approximately 380,000 distinct CDR3 sequences, around 20% found once; its top ten account for less than 25%. Sequences were derived from peripheral blood mononuclear cells (PBMCs), sampled when the disease was refractory, from a patient treated with antithyroid drugs. The receptor set was obtained from a female donor with Graves disease. CDR3s include the opening cysteine and the closing phenylalanine or tryptophan. Each record gives: clone size, D gene, J gene, V gene, CDR3 DNA, CDR3 protein. D genes are given only for firm matches. Size is omitted from some rows. Given values are once, few, many or a class for expanded clones.

clone size: many; D gene: .; J gene: TRBJ2-7; V gene: TRBV12-3/TRBV12-4; CDR3 DNA: TGTGCCAGCAGTTTAGGGTTCCGGGAGCAGTACTTC; CDR3 protein: CASSLGFREQYF
clone size: many; D gene: .; J gene: TRBJ1-4; V gene: TRBV6-1; CDR3 DNA: TGTGCCAGCCGCGCAACTAATGAAAAACTGTTTTTT; CDR3 protein: CASRATNEKLFF
clone size: .; D gene: .; J gene: TRBJ1-5; V gene: TRBV4-3; CDR3 DNA: TGCGCCAGCAGCCGCAAGCGGGGCCAGCCCCAGCATTTT; CDR3 protein: CASSRKRGQPQHF
clone size: many; D gene: .; J gene: TRBJ1-1; V gene: TRBV2; CDR3 DNA: TGTGCCAGCGGGGGGTCAATCGGGAACACTGAAGCTTTCTTT; CDR3 protein: CASGGSIGNTEAFF
clone size: .; D gene: TRBD2; J gene: TRBJ2-2; V gene: TRBV20-1; CDR3 DNA: TGCAGTGCTAGGGAACTAGCGGGAACCACCGGGGAGCTGTTTTTT; CDR3 protein: CSARELAGTTGELFF
clone size: few; D gene: .; J gene: TRBJ2-7; V gene: TRBV14; CDR3 DNA: TGTGCCAGCAGCCAAAGCTTAACCTACGAGCAGTACTTC; CDR3 protein: CASSQSLTYEQYF
clone size: many; D gene: .; J gene: TRBJ1-4; V gene: TRBV2; CDR3 DNA: TGTGCCAGCAACGCTGGCGGGATTAATGAAAAACTGTTTTTT; CDR3 protein: CASNAGGINEKLFF
clone size: .; D gene: TRBD2; J gene: TRBJ2-1; V gene: TRBV6-5; CDR3 DNA: TGTGCCAGCAGTTACAAGATCGGACTAGGGTCGCATGAGCAGTTCTTC; CDR3 protein: CASSYKIGLGSHEQFF
clone size: few; D gene: .; J gene: TRBJ2-7; V gene: TRBV6-1; CDR3 DNA: TGTGCCAGCAGCTACGGGACCCACTCCTACGAGCAGTACTTC; CDR3 protein: CASSYGTHSYEQYF
clone size: many; D gene: TRBD2; J gene: TRBJ2-7; V gene: TRBV28; CDR3 DNA: TGTGCCAGCAGCTTCACGGGACTAGCGGGACGGGGTTACGAGCAGTACTTC; CDR3 protein: CASSFTGLAGRGYEQYF
clone size: many; D gene: TRBD1; J gene: TRBJ1-2; V gene: TRBV28; CDR3 DNA: TGTGCCAGCATTACTCCAGGGGGGTACGATCGCTACACCTTC; CDR3 protein: CASITPGGYDRYTF
clone size: few; D gene: TRBD1; J gene: TRBJ1-4; V gene: TRBV7-2; CDR3 DNA: TGTGCCAGCACCCCCCACCTTGACAGGGATCATGAAAAACTGTTTTTT; CDR3 protein: CASTPHLDRDHEKLFF
clone size: few; D gene: .; J gene: TRBJ1-1; V gene: TRBV7-2; CDR3 DNA: TGTGCCAGCAGCCCCCATGGAGTGACAGCTTCCCAAGCTTTCTTT; CDR3 protein: CASSPHGVTASQAFF
clone size: few; D gene: TRBD2; J gene: TRBJ2-1; V gene: TRBV5-1; CDR3 DNA: TGCGCCAGCAGCTTGAGGTCCGCTAGCGGACTTAATGAGCAGTTCTTC; CDR3 protein: CASSLRSASGLNEQFF
clone size: .; D gene: .; J gene: TRBJ1-6; V gene: TRBV20-1; CDR3 DNA: TGCAGTGCTAGAAGGGGACCCCGGAATATTAATTCACCCCTCCACTTT; CDR3 protein: CSARRGPRNINSPLHF
clone size: many; D gene: .; J gene: TRBJ2-2; V gene: TRBV9; CDR3 DNA: TGTGCCAGCAGCGTAGGAAGCGGGGAGCTGTTTTTT; CDR3 protein: CASSVGSGELFF
clone size: .; D gene: .; J gene: TRBJ1-6; V gene: TRBV20-1; CDR3 DNA: TGCAGTGCTAGTCCGGCGGGCAGGGGTAATTCACCCCTCCACTTT; CDR3 protein: CSASPAGRGNSPLHF
clone size: many; D gene: .; J gene: TRBJ2-2; V gene: TRBV7-2; CDR3 DNA: TGTGCCAGCAGTAGCGGTCCCCCCGGCGGGGAGCTGTTTTTT; CDR3 protein: CASSSGPPGGELFF
clone size: many; D gene: TRBD2; J gene: TRBJ2-5; V gene: TRBV28; CDR3 DNA: TGTGCCAGCAGTTCCGGGAGGATAATGGAGACCCAGTACTTC; CDR3 protein: CASSSGRIMETQYF
clone size: many; D gene: .; J gene: TRBJ1-6; V gene: TRBV7-2; CDR3 DNA: TGTGCCAGCAGCCTGGGCGCACCGGGAACTTTTGGGGCACCCCTCCACTTT; CDR3 protein: CASSLGAPGTFGAPLHF
clone size: many; D gene: .; J gene: TRBJ2-7; V gene: TRBV28; CDR3 DNA: TGTGCCAGCAGACCACAGGGTACCTACGAGCAGTACTTC; CDR3 protein: CASRPQGTYEQYF
clone size: .; D gene: .; J gene: TRBJ2-2; V gene: TRBV27; CDR3 DNA: TGTGCCAGCAGTTACCTCGGGACAACGAACACCGGGGAGCTGTTTTTT; CDR3 protein: CASSYLGTTNTGELFF
clone size: few; D gene: .; J gene: TRBJ2-7; V gene: TRBV3-1; CDR3 DNA: TGTGCCAGCAGCCAACATGGACAGGGAGGGGGCGAGCAGTACTTC; CDR3 protein: CASSQHGQGGGEQYF
clone size: many; D gene: TRBD1; J gene: TRBJ1-6; V gene: TRBV2; CDR3 DNA: TGTGCCAGCAGTGCTGAGACAGGGGCTAATTCACCCCTCCACTTT; CDR3 protein: CASSAETGANSPLHF
clone size: .; D gene: .; J gene: TRBJ2-2; V gene: TRBV28; CDR3 DNA: TGTGCCAGCAGTTTAGATGCCCGGGGCGTCGGGGAGCTGTTTTTT; CDR3 protein: CASSLDARGVGELFF
clone size: few; D gene: TRBD1; J gene: TRBJ1-2; V gene: TRBV29-1; CDR3 DNA: TGCAGCGCTATAGCCCAGGGGGTCTATGGCTACACCTTC; CDR3 protein: CSAIAQGVYGYTF